Shown below are 21 T cell receptor beta chains from a single sample sequenced in a study of blood T cell repertoires in COVID-19. Assay used: immunoSEQ multiplex PCR; TCRdb lists only in-frame clones, some missing. This table holds 30,000 to 50,000 clones, 75% to 90% found once. Material for sequencing was peripheral blood. These receptors all come from a man aged 55 to 69 with acute or convalescent COVID-19.

This clone occurred once. J is TRBJ2-2 and V is TRBV3-1 (or the pseudogene TRBV3-2); 10 bases align to TRBD2. The germline V gene encodes CDR1 LGHDT and CDR2 YNNKEL (reference sequence). After removal of 6 bases from V and 4 bases from J, the junction contained 5 bases not matched to a gene. The CDR3 loop spans 15 amino acids. The CDR3 region is CASRQREGRTGELFF. As DNA, the CDR3 is TGTGCCAGCAGACAGCGGGAGGGTCGCACCGGGGAGCTGTTTTTT.

The chain uses TRBV7-2 and TRBJ2-5; weak D call: TRBD2 (5 bases). V was shortened by 4 bases and J by 4 bases, with 10 bases between the two germline ends. CDR1 and CDR2 from the germline V gene are SGHTA and FQGNSA. The CDR3 is 13 amino acids. CDR3 nucleotides: TGTGCCAGCAGCTATTCCCTAGCAGAGACCCAGTACTTC. Its protein product is CASSYSLAETQYF. The full variable domain, with the rest looked up from reference TRBV7-2 and TRBJ2-5, is GAGVSQSPSNKVTEKGKDVELRCDPISGHTALYWYRQSLGQGLEFLIYFQGNSAPDKSGLPSDRFSAERTGGSVSTLTIQRTQQEDSAVYLCASSYSLAETQYFGPGTRLLVL.

The chain combines TRBV7-9 with TRBJ2-6, with unresolved D. Between the trimmed V and J ends, which lost 3 bases and 3 bases, there was a span of 3 bases. The CDR3 consists of 13 residues. CDR1 and CDR2 (germline): SEHNR, FQNEAQ (reference sequence). The CDR3 sequence is CASSFSGANVLTF. The CDR3 nucleotides read TGTGCCAGCAGCTTCAGTGGGGCCAACGTCCTGACTTTC.

This clone was recorded a few times. The chain uses TRBV5-1 and TRBJ1-1; perhaps TRBD1 as D (5 bases). CDR1 and CDR2 from the germline V gene are SGHRS and YFSETQ. CDR3 length: 13 amino acids. V dropped 1 base and J dropped 7 bases, with 11 bases sitting between them. The CDR3: CASSLIGEGEAFF. The CDR3 DNA reads as TGCGCCAGCAGCTTGATAGGGGAGGGTGAAGCTTTCTTT.

The chain has TRBV3-1 (or the pseudogene TRBV3-2) and TRBJ2-2; no definite D call. CDR3 length: 13 residues. Germline V lookup: CDR1 LGHDT, CDR2 YNNKEL (reference sequence). V lost 8 bases and J lost 7, with 14 bases in between. CDR3 loop: CASARFEFGELFF. The CDR3 region has the DNA TGTGCCAGCGCGCGGTTTGAGTTCGGGGAGCTGTTTTTT.

V gene TRBV5-4 combines with J gene TRBJ2-1; TRBD2 matches at 13 bases. Losses at the gene ends were 5 bases for V and 5 bases for J; bases not matched to a gene: 10. Looked up from germline, CDR1 is SGHNT and CDR2 is YYREEE (reference sequence). CDR3 length: 17 residues. CDR3 bases: TGTGCCAGCAGATTGACGCGGACTAGCGGGAGCCACAATGAGCAGTTCTTC. Protein: CASRLTRTSGSHNEQFF.

This chain uses TRBV5-1 with TRBJ1-4; D gene unclear. The CDR3 covers 13 residues. V was shortened by 2 bases and J by 8 bases, with 10 bases between the two germline ends. Germline-derived CDR1 and CDR2 are SGHRS and YFSETQ. The CDR3 region has the DNA TGCGCCAGCAGCTTAGCGGGGAAGGAAAAACTGTTTTTT. As protein: CASSLAGKEKLFF.

The rearrangement joins TRBV7-9 to TRBJ2-7; 8 bases fit TRBD2. The length of the CDR3 is 15 residues. V was pared by 5 bases and J by 6 bases, with 12 bases of the junction left unmatched. Germline CDR1 is SEHNR and CDR2 is FQNEAQ (reference sequence). The chain's CDR3 is CASSLGSGVFGEQYF. For the CDR3, the DNA is TGTGCCAGCAGCCTGGGTAGCGGGGTTTTCGGCGAGCAGTACTTC.

The DNA for the CDR3 is TGTGCCAGTAGTATAGATCAGGAGACCCAGTACTTC. Its translation: CASSIDQETQYF. The chain joins TRBV19 to TRBJ2-5; no clear D. V shed 0 bases and J shed 5 bases, with 4 bases lying between them. This CDR3 is built from 12 residues. Germline V CDR1 and CDR2: LNHDA, SQIVND (reference sequence).

This clone was counted only a few times. The chain employs TRBV28 and TRBJ1-3; D remains unclear. V was cut by 2 bases and J by 0 bases, with 11 bases left in between. Germline values: CDR1 MDHEN, CDR2 SYDVKM. The CDR3 sequence is 16 residues long. CDR3 DNA sequence: TGTGCCAGCAGTTTAAGCCAGGCCAACTCTGGAAACACCATATATTTT. Translated, it gives CASSLSQANSGNTIYF. Combining the CDR3 with reference TRBV28 and TRBJ1-3 gives the whole variable domain DVKVTQSSRYLVKRTGEKVFLECVQDMDHENMFWYRQDPGLGLRLIYFSYDVKMKEKGDIPEGYSVSREKKERFSLILESASTNQTSMYLCASSLSQANSGNTIYFGEGSWLTVV.

The chain links TRBV24-1 to TRBJ1-2, with D uncertain. The V and J ends lost 1 base and 8 bases respectively, with 16 bases between them. Germline V gene data show CDR1 as KGHDR and CDR2 as SFDVKD. The CDR3 is 15 amino acids. CDR3 amino acids: CATSDFSRAGAGYTF. In DNA, the CDR3 is TGTGCCACCAGTGATTTCTCGCGGGCAGGAGCCGGCTACACCTTC.

J is TRBJ2-2 and V is TRBV2, with 12 positions matching TRBD1. Per the germline V gene, CDR1 is SNHLY and CDR2 is FYNNEI. The V and J ends lost 7 bases and 0 bases, in that order; junction bases with no gene match: 6. This CDR3 is built from 17 residues. The CDR3 region has the DNA TGTGCCAGCACTGAGGGACAGGGGGCACCGAACACCGGGGAGCTGTTTTTT. This encodes CASTEGQGAPNTGELFF.

The chain couples TRBV5-5 to TRBJ2-1; 9 positions agree with TRBD1. V was clipped by 4 bases and J by 3 bases; unmatched bases: 11. The CDR3 length is 17 residues. Germline CDR1 is SGHKS and CDR2 is YYEKEE (reference sequence). In DNA form, the CDR3 reads TGTGCCAGCAGCGCCGCGTTTACAGGGGGCTACTACAATGAGCAGTTCTTC. It yields the protein CASSAAFTGGYYNEQFF.

The chain joins TRBV7-2 to TRBJ2-3; 8 bases match TRBD2. Trimming cost V 6 bases and J 3 bases; bases outside gene matches: 5. The CDR3 is 14 amino acids. Germline CDR1 reads SGHTA; CDR2 reads FQGNSA. CDR3 nucleotides: TGTGCCAGCAGTTCGGGGGGGCTGACAGATACGCAGTATTTT. Protein product: CASSSGGLTDTQYF.

The rearrangement joins TRBV18 to TRBJ2-5; the match to TRBD1 covers 7 bases. Germline CDR1 is KGHSH and CDR2 is LQKENI. This CDR3 is built from 15 residues. The V gene end was trimmed by 4 bases and the J gene end by 0 bases; junction bases not matched to a gene: 5. This chain's CDR3 is CASSQARGYQETQYF. DNA for the CDR3: TGTGCCAGCTCACAGGCCAGGGGGTACCAAGAGACCCAGTACTTC.

This clone was seen more than once but under ten times. The rearrangement links TRBV6-5 to TRBJ1-5; 7 bases fit TRBD1. V lost 8 bases and J lost 2; bases outside the gene matches: 3. Germline CDR1 MNHEY, CDR2 SVGAGI. This CDR3 is 13 amino acids long. The CDR3 nucleotides read TGTGCCAGCGGACAGGTGGGCAATCAGCCCCAGCATTTT. Translating gives CASGQVGNQPQHF.

The chain recombines TRBV7-9 with TRBJ2-7, with 11 positions matching TRBD2. Germline V gene lookup returns CDR1 SEHNR and CDR2 FQNEAQ (reference sequence). The CDR3 totals 15 residues. The J segment lost 7 bases and the V segment lost 5 bases, leaving 10 bases of the junction unmatched. CDR3 in amino acids: CASSLSASGRREQYF. The CDR3 bases are TGTGCCAGCAGCCTATCGGCTAGCGGGAGGAGAGAGCAGTACTTC.

This clone has just one count. V usage is TRBV5-6 and J usage is TRBJ2-7; weak D call: TRBD2 (6 bases). Trimming removed 5 bases from V and 4 bases from J, with 16 bases in between. This CDR3 contains 14 residues. Per germline, CDR1 SGHDT and CDR2 YYEEEE. As DNA, the CDR3 is TGTGCCAGCAGGCTTGCTTTGGAGGGATACGAGCAGTACTTC. It specifies CASRLALEGYEQYF.

The rearrangement links TRBV7-2 to TRBJ2-3; D is unclear. This CDR3 contains 15 residues. The germline V and J ends were trimmed by 3 bases and 8 bases, with 18 bases remaining between them. The germline V gene encodes CDR1 SGHTA and CDR2 FQGNSA. The CDR3, as DNA: TGTGCCAGCAGCTTGACTCCCCCGACCCACGGTACGCAGTATTTT. Its translation is CASSLTPPTHGTQYF. The whole variable domain, filled in from reference TRBV7-2 and TRBJ2-3, reads GAGVSQSPSNKVTEKGKDVELRCDPISGHTALYWYRQSLGQGLEFLIYFQGNSAPDKSGLPSDRFSAERTGGSVSTLTIQRTQQEDSAVYLCASSLTPPTHGTQYFGPGTRLTVL.

This chain links TRBV19 with TRBJ1-4, with D unclear. The CDR3 is made up of 13 amino acids. Germline loops: CDR1 LNHDA, CDR2 SQIVND (reference sequence). V dropped 6 bases and J dropped 3 bases, with 8 bases sitting between them. The CDR3 sequence is CASSPAANEKLFF. CDR3 DNA sequence: TGTGCCAGTAGCCCCGCGGCTAATGAAAAACTGTTTTTT.

This clone has just a few counts. V usage is TRBV6-5 and J usage is TRBJ1-2, with D maybe TRBD1 (6 bases). The CDR3 is 14 amino acids. Germline V gene data show CDR1 as MNHEY and CDR2 as SVGAGI. V lost 2 bases and J lost 5, with 12 bases in between. The CDR3 bases are TGTGCCAGCAGTTACAGGGACCAGGGGTATGGCTACACCTTC. Encoded protein: CASSYRDQGYGYTF.